This entry lists 9 T cell receptor beta chains sequenced from one sample in a study of blood T cell repertoires in COVID-19. This table comes from immunoSEQ multiplex PCR, and its TCRdb copy is limited to in-frame clones, with some not included. This sample carries 100,000 to 150,000 clones, 85% of them seen once, and the ten largest clones take 25% to 30%. Specimen: peripheral blood. These receptors were taken from a woman of 80 years or more with acute or convalescent COVID-19.

The chain joins TRBV15 to TRBJ1-5; no clear D gene. V lost 8 bases, J lost 1 base, and 9 bases lay in between. This CDR3 is built from 13 residues. In germline, CDR1 is LNHNV, CDR2 YYDKDF (reference sequence). The CDR3 is CATRRESNQPQHF. The CDR3 DNA reads as TGTGCCACCCGACGGGAGAGCAATCAGCCCCAGCATTTT. Drawing the rest from reference TRBV15 and TRBJ1-5, the complete variable domain is DAMVIQNPRYQVTQFGKPVTLSCSQTLNHNVMYWYQQKSSQAPKLLFHYYDKDFNNEADTPDNFQSRRPNTSFCFLDIRSPGLGDTAMYLCATRRESNQPQHFGDGTRLSIL.

The chain carries TRBV7-8 and TRBJ1-3; 8 bases line up with TRBD1. V gave up 3 bases and J gave up 4 bases; unmatched junction bases: 5. The CDR3 has 15 residues. Germline V lookup: CDR1 SGHVS, CDR2 FQNEAQ. CDR3 residues: CASSFSQGEGNTIYF. DNA for the CDR3: TGTGCCAGCAGCTTTTCACAGGGGGAGGGAAACACCATATATTTT.

This clone was counted between two and nine times. The V and J genes are TRBV5-1 and TRBJ2-1; 14 nucleotides agree with TRBD2. Germline V gives CDR1 SGHRS, CDR2 YFSETQ. V lost 2 bases and J lost 7; bases outside the gene matches: 2. The length of the CDR3 is 15 residues. The CDR3 region is CASSLGLAGGNEQFF. In DNA, the CDR3 is TGCGCCAGCAGCTTAGGACTAGCGGGGGGAAATGAGCAGTTCTTC.

The chain employs TRBV3-1 (or the pseudogene TRBV3-2) and TRBJ2-1, with 10 bases aligning to TRBD2. This CDR3 spans 16 amino acids. V lost 2 bases to trimming and J lost 4 bases; unmatched junction nucleotides: 5. CDR1 is LGHDT, CDR2 YNNKEL, per germline (reference sequence). Here the CDR3 DNA reads TGTGCCAGCAGCCAACCTAGGACTAGCGGTTACAATGAGCAGTTCTTC. The encoded protein is CASSQPRTSGYNEQFF.

CDR3 in DNA: TGTGCCAGCTTTCACCCGGGGGGCTCTACCAATGAGCAGTTCTTC. This sequence encodes CASFHPGGSTNEQFF. The genes are TRBV28 and TRBJ2-1; weak D call: TRBD2 (7 bases). Trimming left V 8 bases short and J 6 bases short, with 20 bases between. The CDR3 is 15 residues long. In germline, CDR1 is MDHEN, CDR2 SYDVKM.

This clone is a singleton in its sample. CDR3 amino acids: CASQRGFGGYTF. The CDR3 DNA reads as TGTGCCAGCCAGAGGGGGTTTGGAGGCTACACCTTC. The chain joins TRBV14 to TRBJ1-2; weak D call: TRBD1 (6 bases). V was cut by 8 bases and J by 8 bases, with 15 bases left in between. This CDR3 contains 12 residues. Germline V gives CDR1 SGHDN, CDR2 FVKESK.

This rearrangement joins TRBV25-1 to TRBJ1-6, with D perhaps matching TRBD1 (6 bases). CDR1 is MGHDK and CDR2 is SYGVNS in the germline V gene. The CDR3 totals 13 residues. V dropped 7 bases and J dropped 10 bases, with 14 bases sitting between them. This CDR3 is CASTRGLGSPLHF. The CDR3 DNA sequence: TGTGCCAGCACCAGGGGTTTAGGGTCACCCCTCCACTTT.

The rearrangement joins TRBV6-5 to TRBJ2-7; TRBD1 might be the D (6 bases). The CDR3 runs to 12 residues. Germline-derived CDR1 and CDR2 are MNHEY and SVGAGI. Trimming took 6 bases from V and 5 from J, leaving 11 bases between them. In nucleotides, the CDR3 is TGTGCCAGCAGGTCCGGACAGCACGAGCAGTACTTC. It codes for CASRSGQHEQYF.

J is TRBJ1-6 and V is TRBV6-5, with 9 bases fitting TRBD1. The germline CDR1 and CDR2 sequences are MNHEY and SVGAGI. This CDR3 has 14 amino acids. The V segment lost 5 bases and the J segment 7 bases; nucleotides outside the gene matches: 3. The CDR3 nucleotides read TGTGCCAGCAGTAACAGGGGGCGAAATTCACCCCTCCACTTT. Its translation: CASSNRGRNSPLHF.